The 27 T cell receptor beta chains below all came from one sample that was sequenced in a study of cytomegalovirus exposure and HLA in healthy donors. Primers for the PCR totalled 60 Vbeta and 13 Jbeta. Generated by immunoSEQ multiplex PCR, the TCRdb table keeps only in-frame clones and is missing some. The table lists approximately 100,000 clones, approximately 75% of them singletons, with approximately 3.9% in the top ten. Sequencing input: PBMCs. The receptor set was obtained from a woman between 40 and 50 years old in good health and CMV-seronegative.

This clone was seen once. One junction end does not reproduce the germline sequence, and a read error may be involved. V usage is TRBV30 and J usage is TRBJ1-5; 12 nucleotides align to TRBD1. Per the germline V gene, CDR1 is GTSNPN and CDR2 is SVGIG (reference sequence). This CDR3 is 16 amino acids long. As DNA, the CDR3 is TGTGCCTGGGATCCTTCGGGGACAGGGGGCGATCAGCCCCAGAATTTT. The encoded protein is CAWDPSGTGGDQPQNF.

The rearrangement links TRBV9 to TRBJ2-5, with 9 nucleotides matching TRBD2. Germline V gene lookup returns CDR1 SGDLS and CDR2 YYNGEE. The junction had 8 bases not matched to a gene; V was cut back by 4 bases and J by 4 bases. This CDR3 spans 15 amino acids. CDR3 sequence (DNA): TGTGCCAGCAGCTCACGCGGGAGGGACGGAGAGACCCAGTACTTC. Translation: CASSSRGRDGETQYF.

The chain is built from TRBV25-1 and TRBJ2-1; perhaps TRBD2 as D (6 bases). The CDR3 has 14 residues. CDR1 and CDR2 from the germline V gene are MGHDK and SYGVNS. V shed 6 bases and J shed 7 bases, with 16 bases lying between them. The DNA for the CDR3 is TGTGCCAGCAGGAGGGGTTTAGCGGTTAATGAGCAGTTCTTC. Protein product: CASRRGLAVNEQFF. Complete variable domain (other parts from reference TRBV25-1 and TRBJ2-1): EADIYQTPRYLVIGTGKKITLECSQTMGHDKMYWYQQDPGMELHLIHYSYGVNSTEKGDLSSESTVSRIRTEHFPLTLESARPSHTSQYLCASRRGLAVNEQFFGPGTRLTVL.

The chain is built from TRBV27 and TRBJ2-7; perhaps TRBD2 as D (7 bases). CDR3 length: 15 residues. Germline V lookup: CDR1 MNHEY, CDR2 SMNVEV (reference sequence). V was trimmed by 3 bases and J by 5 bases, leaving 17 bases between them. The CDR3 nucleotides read TGTGCCAGCAGTTTTTGGGGGGGGCAGGGTAACGAGCAGTACTTC. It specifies CASSFWGGQGNEQYF.

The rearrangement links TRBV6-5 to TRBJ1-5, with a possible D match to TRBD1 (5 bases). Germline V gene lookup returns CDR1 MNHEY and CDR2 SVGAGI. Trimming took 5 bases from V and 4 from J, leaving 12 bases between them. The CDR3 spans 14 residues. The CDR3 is CASSRQFKNQPQHF. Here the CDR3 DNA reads TGTGCCAGCAGTCGACAGTTCAAAAATCAGCCCCAGCATTTT.

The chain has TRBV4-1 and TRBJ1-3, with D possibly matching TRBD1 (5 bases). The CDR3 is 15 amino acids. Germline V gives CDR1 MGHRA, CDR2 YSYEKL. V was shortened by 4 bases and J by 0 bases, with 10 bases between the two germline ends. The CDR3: CASSRDRSSGNTIYF. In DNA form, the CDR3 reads TGCGCCAGCAGCCGAGACAGAAGCTCTGGAAACACCATATATTTT.

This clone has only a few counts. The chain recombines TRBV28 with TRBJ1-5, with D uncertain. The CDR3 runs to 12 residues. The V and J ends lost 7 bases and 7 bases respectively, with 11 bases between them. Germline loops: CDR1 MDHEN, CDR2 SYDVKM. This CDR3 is CASTTERQPQHF. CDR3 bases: TGTGCCAGCACTACCGAGAGGCAGCCCCAGCATTTT.

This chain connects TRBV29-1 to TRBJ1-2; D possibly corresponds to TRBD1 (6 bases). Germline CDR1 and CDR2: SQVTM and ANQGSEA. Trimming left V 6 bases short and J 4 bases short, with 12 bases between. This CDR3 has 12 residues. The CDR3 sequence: CSVGEGGYGYTF. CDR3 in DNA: TGCAGCGTAGGAGAAGGGGGCTATGGCTACACCTTC.

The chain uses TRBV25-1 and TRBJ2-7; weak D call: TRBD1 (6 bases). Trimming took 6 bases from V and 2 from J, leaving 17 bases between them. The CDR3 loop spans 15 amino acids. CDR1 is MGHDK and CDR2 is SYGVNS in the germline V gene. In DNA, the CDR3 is TGTGCCAGCAGCGATTACAGGGAATGGACCTACGAGCAGTACTTC. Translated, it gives CASSDYREWTYEQYF.

CDR3 sequence reads: CASSLILTGPPSYEQYF. The CDR3 DNA reads as TGCGCCAGCAGCTTGATACTGACAGGGCCCCCCTCCTACGAGCAGTACTTC. The chain links TRBV5-1 to TRBJ2-7; 7 bases line up with TRBD1. V lost 1 base, J lost 0 bases, and 10 bases stayed unmatched. CDR1 is SGHRS, CDR2 YFSETQ, per germline. This CDR3 is built from 17 residues.

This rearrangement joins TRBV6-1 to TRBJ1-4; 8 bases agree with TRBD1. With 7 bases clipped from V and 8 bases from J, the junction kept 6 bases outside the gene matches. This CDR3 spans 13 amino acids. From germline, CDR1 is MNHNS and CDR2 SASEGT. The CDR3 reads CASTRTGKEKLFF. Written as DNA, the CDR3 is TGTGCCAGCACCAGGACAGGGAAAGAAAAACTGTTTTTT.

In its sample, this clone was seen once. The CDR3 loop reads CASRERGLSNQPQHF. The CDR3, as DNA: TGTGCCAGTAGAGAGCGGGGCTTAAGCAATCAGCCCCAGCATTTT. V usage is TRBV19 and J usage is TRBJ1-5, with D possibly matching TRBD1 (5 bases). The CDR3 sequence is 15 residues long. Germline-derived CDR1 and CDR2 are LNHDA and SQIVND (reference sequence). Trimming took 6 bases from V and 1 from J, leaving 13 bases between them. The complete variable domain, with remaining parts taken from reference TRBV19 and TRBJ1-5, reads DGGITQSPKYLFRKEGQNVTLSCEQNLNHDAMYWYRQDPGQGLRLIYYSQIVNDFQKGDIAEGYSVSREKKESFPLTVTSAQKNPTAFYLCASRERGLSNQPQHFGDGTRLSIL.

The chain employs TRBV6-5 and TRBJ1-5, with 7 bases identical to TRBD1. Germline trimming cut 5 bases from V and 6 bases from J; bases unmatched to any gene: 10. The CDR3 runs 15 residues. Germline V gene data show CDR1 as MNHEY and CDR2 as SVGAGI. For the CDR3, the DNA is TGTGCCAGCAGTACCCGGACAGGCTCGGGTCAGCCCCAGCATTTT. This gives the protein CASSTRTGSGQPQHF.

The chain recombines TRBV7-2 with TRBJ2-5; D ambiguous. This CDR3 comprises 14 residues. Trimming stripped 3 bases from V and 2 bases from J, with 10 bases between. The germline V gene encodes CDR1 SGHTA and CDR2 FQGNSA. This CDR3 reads CASSFTTGQETQYF. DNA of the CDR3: TGTGCCAGCAGCTTCACTACGGGTCAAGAGACCCAGTACTTC.

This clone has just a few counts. CDR3 nucleotide sequence: TGTGCCAGCTCTCCATCGGCGGGATTTGGCGGGACTAATGAAAAACTGTTTTTT. Protein: CASSPSAGFGGTNEKLFF. The chain links TRBV9 to TRBJ1-4; D gene uncertain. Germline loops: CDR1 SGDLS, CDR2 YYNGEE. Trimming removed 7 bases from V and 2 bases from J, with 24 bases in between. The CDR3 loop spans 18 amino acids.

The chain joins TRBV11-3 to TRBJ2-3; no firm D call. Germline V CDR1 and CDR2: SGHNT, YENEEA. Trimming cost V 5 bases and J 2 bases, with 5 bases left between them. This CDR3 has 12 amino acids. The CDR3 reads CASSENTDTQYF. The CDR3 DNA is TGTGCCAGCAGCGAGAACACAGATACGCAGTATTTT.

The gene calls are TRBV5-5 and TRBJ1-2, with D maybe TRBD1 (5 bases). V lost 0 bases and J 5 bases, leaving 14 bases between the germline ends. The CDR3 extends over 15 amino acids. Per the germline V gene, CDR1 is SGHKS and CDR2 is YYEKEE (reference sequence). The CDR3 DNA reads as TGTGCCAGCAGCTTGGCCGGGGGGGATGGTTATGGCTACACCTTC. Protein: CASSLAGGDGYGYTF.

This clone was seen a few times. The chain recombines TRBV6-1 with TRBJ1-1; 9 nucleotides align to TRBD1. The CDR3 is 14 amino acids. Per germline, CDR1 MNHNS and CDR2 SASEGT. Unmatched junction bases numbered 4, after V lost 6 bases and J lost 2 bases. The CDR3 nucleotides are TGTGCCAGCAGGGGACAGGGATTCAACACTGAAGCTTTCTTT. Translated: CASRGQGFNTEAFF.

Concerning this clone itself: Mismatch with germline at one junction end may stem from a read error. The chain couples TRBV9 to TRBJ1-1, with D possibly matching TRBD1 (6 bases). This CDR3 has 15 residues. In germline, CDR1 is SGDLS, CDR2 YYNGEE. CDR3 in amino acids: CASSAQGHPNAEAFF. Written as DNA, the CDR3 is TGTGCCAGCAGCGCCCAGGGACATCCGAACGCTGAAGCTTTCTTT.

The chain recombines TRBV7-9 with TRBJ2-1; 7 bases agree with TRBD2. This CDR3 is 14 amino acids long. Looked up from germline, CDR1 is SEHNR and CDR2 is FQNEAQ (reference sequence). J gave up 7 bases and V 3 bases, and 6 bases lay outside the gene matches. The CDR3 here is CASSFSGRENEQFF. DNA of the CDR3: TGTGCCAGCAGCTTTTCGGGGAGGGAAAATGAGCAGTTCTTC.

The CDR3 bases are TGTGCCAGCACCCCGGGACAGGGTTACGAGCAGTACTTC. Translation: CASTPGQGYEQYF. V is TRBV6-1 and J is TRBJ2-7; 9 nucleotides match TRBD1. Germline-derived CDR1 and CDR2 are MNHNS and SASEGT. The CDR3 spans 13 residues. The V segment lost 7 bases and the J segment 4 bases; nucleotides outside the gene matches: 5.

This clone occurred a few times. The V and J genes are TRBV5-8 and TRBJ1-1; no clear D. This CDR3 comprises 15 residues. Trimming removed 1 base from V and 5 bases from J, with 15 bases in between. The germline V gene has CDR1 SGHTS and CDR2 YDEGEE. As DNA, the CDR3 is TGTGCCAGCAGCTTGTTGGAGGGCGCCGGTACTGAAGCTTTCTTT. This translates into CASSLLEGAGTEAFF.

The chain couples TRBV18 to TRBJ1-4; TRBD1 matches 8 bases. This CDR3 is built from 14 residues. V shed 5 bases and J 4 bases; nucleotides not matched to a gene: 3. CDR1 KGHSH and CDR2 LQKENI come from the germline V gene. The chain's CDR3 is CASSFDRGNEKLFF. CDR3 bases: TGTGCCAGCTCATTCGACAGGGGTAATGAAAAACTGTTTTTT.

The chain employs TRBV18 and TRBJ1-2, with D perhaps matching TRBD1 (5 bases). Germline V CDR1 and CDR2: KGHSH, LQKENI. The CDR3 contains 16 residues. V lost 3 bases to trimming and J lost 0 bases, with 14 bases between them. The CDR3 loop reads CASSPGGVGANYGYTF. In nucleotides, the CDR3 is TGTGCCAGCTCACCGGGAGGGGTTGGAGCTAACTATGGCTACACCTTC.

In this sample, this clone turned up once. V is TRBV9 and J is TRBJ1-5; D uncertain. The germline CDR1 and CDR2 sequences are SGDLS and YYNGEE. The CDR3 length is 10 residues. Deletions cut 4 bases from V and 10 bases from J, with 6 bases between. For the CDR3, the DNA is TGTGCCAGCAGCCCCCGTCCCCAGCATTTT. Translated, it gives CASSPRPQHF.

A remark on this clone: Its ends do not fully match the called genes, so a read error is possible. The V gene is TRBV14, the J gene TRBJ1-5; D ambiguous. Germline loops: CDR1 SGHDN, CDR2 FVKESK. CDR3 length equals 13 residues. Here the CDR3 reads CASSQLSKGVQNF. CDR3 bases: TGTGCCAGCAGCCAATTATCGAAAGGAGTCCAGAATTTT. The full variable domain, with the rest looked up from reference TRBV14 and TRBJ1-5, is EAGVTQFPSHSVIEKGQTVTLRCDPISGHDNLYWYRRVMGKEIKFLLHFVKESKQDESGMPNNRFLAERTGGTYSTLKVQPAELEDSGVYFCASSQLSKGVQNFGDGTRLSIL.

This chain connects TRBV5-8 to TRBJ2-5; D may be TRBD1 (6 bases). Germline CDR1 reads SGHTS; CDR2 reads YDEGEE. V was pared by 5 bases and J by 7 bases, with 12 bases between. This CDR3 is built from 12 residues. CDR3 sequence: CASRSGDWTQYF. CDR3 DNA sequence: TGTGCCAGCAGATCAGGGGATTGGACCCAGTACTTC.